A single sample gave rise to the 15 T cell receptor beta chains below, sequenced in a study of cytomegalovirus exposure and HLA in healthy donors. A multiplex PCR was run with 60 Vbeta primers and 13 Jbeta primers. Sequencing was performed with immunoSEQ multiplex PCR; in TCRdb, only in-frame clones are kept and a portion is missing. The sample includes about 190,000 clones, roughly 80% of them seen just once. The sequencing input was PBMCs. These TCRs come from a woman under 40 in good health and CMV-seropositive.

The gene calls are TRBV13 and TRBJ2-5; 12 bases map to TRBD2. From germline, CDR1 is PRHDT and CDR2 FYEKMQ (reference sequence). The length of the CDR3 is 16 residues. Trimming cost V 2 bases and J 5 bases; bases outside gene matches: 6. The CDR3 DNA follows: TGTGCCAGCAGCTTACGACTAGCGGGGGCTGGGGAGACCCAGTACTTC. The encoded protein is CASSLRLAGAGETQYF.

The gene calls are TRBV19 and TRBJ2-5; weak D call: TRBD1 (6 bases). Germline V gives CDR1 LNHDA, CDR2 SQIVND (reference sequence). CDR3 length equals 14 residues. V lost 5 bases to trimming and J lost 5 bases, with 15 bases between them. CDR3 loop: CASSATRGMETQYF. The CDR3, as DNA: TGTGCCAGTAGTGCCACCAGGGGAATGGAGACCCAGTACTTC.

The chain carries TRBV7-9 and TRBJ2-3, with 13 bases lining up with TRBD2. This CDR3 has 16 amino acids. Germline lookup yields CDR1 SEHNR and CDR2 FQNEAQ (reference sequence). V shed 7 bases and J 1 base; nucleotides not matched to a gene: 5. The CDR3 DNA reads TGTGCCAGCACCCCAGGACTAGCGGGAGGCACAGATACGCAGTATTTT. Translated: CASTPGLAGGTDTQYF.

This rearrangement joins TRBV7-2 to TRBJ2-1; D might be TRBD1 (6 bases). Germline V lookup: CDR1 SGHTA, CDR2 FQGNSA. V shed 1 base and J shed 2 bases, with 12 bases lying between them. This CDR3 spans 16 amino acids. DNA of the CDR3: TGTGCCAGCAGCTTAGGGGACATGGGACCCTACAATGAGCAGTTCTTC. Translation gives CASSLGDMGPYNEQFF.

The gene calls are TRBV7-8 and TRBJ2-1; possibly TRBD2 for D (5 bases). This CDR3 region has 12 residues. Germline-derived CDR1 and CDR2 are SGHVS and FQNEAQ. Trimming removed 1 base from V and 12 bases from J, with 10 bases in between. CDR3 loop: CASSLVGEGQFF. The DNA of the CDR3 is TGTGCCAGCAGCTTAGTGGGAGAGGGGCAGTTCTTC. The full variable domain, in which reference TRBV7-8 and TRBJ2-1 provide the parts outside the CDR3, is GAGVSQSPRYKVAKRGQDVALRCDPISGHVSLFWYQQALGQGPEFLTYFQNEAQLDKSGLPSDRFFAERPEGSVSTLKIQRTQQEDSAVYLCASSLVGEGQFFGPGTRLTVL.

This clone came up a few times. The chain employs TRBV6-1 and TRBJ2-3; 10 nucleotides agree with TRBD1. There are 14 residues in the CDR3. Germline V gives CDR1 MNHNS, CDR2 SASEGT. The V gene end was trimmed by 10 bases and the J gene end by 4 bases; junction bases not matched to a gene: 8. In DNA, the CDR3 is TGTGCCACCGACCCGGGACAGGGGCCAGATACGCAGTATTTT. Translation gives CATDPGQGPDTQYF.

The rearrangement links TRBV27 to TRBJ2-2; D is ambiguous. V was clipped by 1 base and J by 7 bases, with 13 bases between them. CDR3 length: 15 amino acids. From germline, CDR1 is MNHEY and CDR2 SMNVEV (reference sequence). The CDR3 coding sequence is TGTGCCAGCAGTTTATGGGCCGCATTTGGCGGGGAGCTGTTTTTT. Protein: CASSLWAAFGGELFF.

The V call is TRBV5-4, the J call TRBJ1-1; D is perhaps TRBD1 (6 bases). The CDR3 has 13 amino acids. V gave up 4 bases and J gave up 6 bases, with 13 bases separating them. The germline V gene has CDR1 SGHNT and CDR2 YYREEE (reference sequence). CDR3 in DNA: TGTGCCAGCAGCGATGACAGGTACTCTGAAGCTTTCTTT. It codes for CASSDDRYSEAFF.

DNA of the CDR3: TGTGCCAGCAGCAGGGACAGGGGTGCTGATACGCAGTATTTT. It translates to CASSRDRGADTQYF. The chain has TRBV7-2 and TRBJ2-3; 10 nucleotides match TRBD1. Germline assignment: CDR1 SGHTA and CDR2 FQGNSA. This CDR3 contains 14 residues. V shed 5 bases, J shed 6 bases, and the junction held 5 bases outside the gene matches.

The chain uses TRBV7-2 and TRBJ1-1; 7 positions agree with TRBD1. The V segment lost 7 bases and the J segment 4 bases; nucleotides outside the gene matches: 9. CDR3 size: 14 residues. CDR1 and CDR2 from the germline V gene are SGHTA and FQGNSA. Here the CDR3 reads CASTPRGPGTEAFF. The CDR3 region has the DNA TGTGCCAGCACACCTAGGGGGCCAGGCACTGAAGCTTTCTTT.

The rearrangement joins TRBV27 to TRBJ1-5; no firm D call. Germline-derived CDR1 and CDR2 are MNHEY and SMNVEV (reference sequence). With 3 bases removed from V and 0 bases from J, the gap between germline ends came to 6 bases. The CDR3 totals 14 residues. The CDR3 protein is CASSFQASNQPQHF. The CDR3 nucleotides read TGTGCCAGCAGTTTCCAGGCTAGCAATCAGCCCCAGCATTTT.

V is TRBV7-9 and J is TRBJ2-5, with 9 nucleotides matching TRBD1. The J call could be wrong; TRBJ2-7 is a better fit for the DNA end. The CDR3 runs to 14 residues. CDR1 and CDR2 from the germline V gene are SEHNR and FQNEAQ (reference sequence). The CDR3 is CASSLQGAADEQYF. DNA of the CDR3: TGTGCCAGCAGCCTACAGGGGGCGGCTGACGAGCAGTACTTC.

The chain combines TRBV7-3 with TRBJ2-2; 11 positions agree with TRBD1. CDR1 and CDR2 (germline): SGHTA, FQGTGA. The CDR3 covers 14 residues. J was trimmed by 7 bases and V by 8 bases; bases with no gene match: 6. The CDR3 DNA is TGTGCCAGCCGAGGACAGGGGGCGGTCGGGGAGCTGTTTTTT. As protein: CASRGQGAVGELFF.

This chain joins TRBV11-3 and TRBJ2-7; D may be TRBD1 (5 bases). CDR1 and CDR2 (germline): SGHNT, YENEEA. The V end lost 3 bases, the J end lost 2 bases, and 8 bases lay between the germline ends. CDR3 length equals 13 residues. DNA of the CDR3: TGTGCCAGCAGCTTGATGACAGCCTACGAGCAGTACTTC. Translation: CASSLMTAYEQYF. The whole variable domain, remainder taken from reference TRBV11-3 and TRBJ2-7, is EAGVVQSPRYKIIEKKQPVAFWCNPISGHNTLYWYLQNLGQGPELLIRYENEEAVDDSQLPKDRFSAERLKGVDSTLKIQPAELGDSAVYLCASSLMTAYEQYFGPGTRLTVT.

This clone has just a few counts. The chain links TRBV5-6 to TRBJ2-1, with TRBD2 as a possible D gene (5 bases). Germline V CDR1 and CDR2: SGHDT, YYEEEE. With 4 bases removed from V and 0 bases from J, the gap between germline ends came to 11 bases. CDR3 length: 15 amino acids. In DNA, the CDR3 is TGTGCCAGCAGCCGCGGAGGTAGCTCCTACAATGAGCAGTTCTTC. It translates to CASSRGGSSYNEQFF.